This is a list of T cell receptor beta chains from one sample in a study of cytomegalovirus exposure and HLA in healthy donors. Some clones are missing from TCRdb's copy, which holds only in-frame ones; the method was immunoSEQ multiplex PCR. Altogether under 150,000 clones are present, approximately 71% being singletons, with the ten largest covering about 5.3%. The specimen was PBMCs. The origin of the receptors is a woman aged 50 to 60 in good health and CMV-seronegative. The CDR3 runs from the conserved cysteine through the conserved F or W. D genes are given only for firm matches. Size is omitted from some rows. Given values are once, few, many or a class for expanded clones.

d_gene | j_gene | v_gene | abundance | CDR3aa | CDR3nt
. | TRBJ2-3 | TRBV10-3 | . | CAIKPPSTDTQYF | TGTGCCATAAAGCCCCCTAGCACAGATACGCAGTATTTT
. | TRBJ2-2 | TRBV21-1 | few | CASSSRTAPANTGELFF | TGTGCCAGCAGCTCCCGGACAGCACCCGCGAACACCGGGGAGCTGTTTTTT
TRBD1 | TRBJ1-2 | TRBV5-1 | . | CASSPGQGAFGGYTF | TGCGCCAGCTCGCCAGGACAGGGGGCTTTCGGGGGCTACACCTTC
. | TRBJ1-2 | TRBV6-6 | . | CASSYTGQSNYDYTF | TGTGCCAGCAGTTACACTGGACAGAGCAACTATGACTACACCTTC
TRBD1 | TRBJ1-4 | TRBV29-1 | once | CSVFGTGEEKLFF | TGCAGCGTTTTCGGGACAGGGGAAGAAAAACTGTTTTTT
TRBD1 | TRBJ2-5 | TRBV10-3 | . | CAISEGQGQETQYF | TGTGCCATCAGCGAGGGACAGGGGCAAGAGACCCAGTACTTC
TRBD1 | TRBJ2-7 | TRBV18 | . | CASSSDRGSSYEQYF | TGTGCCAGCTCATCCGACAGGGGATCCTCCTACGAGCAGTACTTC
. | TRBJ1-5 | TRBV20-1 | . | CSAGSNQPQHF | TGCAGTGCCGGGAGCAATCAGCCCCAGCATTTT
TRBD1 | TRBJ2-7 | TRBV28 | . | CASAMTGGMYEQYF | TGTGCCAGCGCTATGACAGGGGGCATGTACGAGCAGTACTTC
TRBD2 | TRBJ2-4 | TRBV5-4 | . | CASSSGLGGMENIQYF | TGTGCCAGCAGCTCTGGACTAGGAGGGATGGAAAACATTCAGTACTTC
. | TRBJ1-2 | TRBV6-5 | . | CASSRPGAPTYGYTF | TGTGCCAGCAGCAGGCCAGGGGCTCCTACCTATGGCTACACCTTC
. | TRBJ2-5 | TRBV29-1 | . | CSGGSLVTQYF | TGCAGCGGTGGGAGTCTCGTAACCCAGTACTTC
. | TRBJ1-1 | TRBV5-1 | . | CASSLRGGTEAFF | TGCGCCAGCAGCCTCAGGGGTGGCACTGAAGCTTTCTTT
. | TRBJ2-5 | TRBV10-2 | . | CASSESKTMGGETQYF | TGCGCCAGCAGTGAGTCAAAGACAATGGGGGGAGAGACCCAGTACTTC
. | TRBJ2-4 | TRBV27 | . | CASSLGLRDNGTMKNIQYF | TGTGCCAGCAGTTTAGGGCTCCGGGACAACGGAACTATGAAAAACATTCAGTACTTC
TRBD2 | TRBJ2-5 | TRBV5-1 | . | CASSTRLAGDETQYF | TGCGCCAGCAGCACCCGACTAGCGGGGGACGAGACCCAGTACTTC
. | TRBJ1-1 | TRBV2 | . | CASSSDRNTEAFF | TGTGCCAGCAGTTCCGACAGGAACACTGAAGCTTTCTTT
TRBD1 | TRBJ2-1 | TRBV5-5 | . | CASSLSIGTGGNEQFF | TGTGCCAGCAGCTTGAGTATAGGGACAGGGGGCAATGAGCAGTTCTTC
. | TRBJ2-3 | TRBV5-1 | . | CASSLGGEADTQYF | TGCGCCAGCAGCTTGGGGGGGGAGGCAGATACGCAGTATTTT
. | TRBJ2-3 | TRBV7-2 | . | CASSLSRVEDTQYF | TGTGCCAGCAGCTTATCCAGGGTAGAGGATACGCAGTATTTT
. | TRBJ2-7 | TRBV6-1 | . | CASTETVHEQYF | TGTGCCAGCACCGAGACAGTCCACGAGCAGTACTTC
TRBD2 | TRBJ2-3 | TRBV4-2 | once | CASSQELAGGTDTQYF | TGTGCCAGCAGCCAAGAACTAGCGGGGGGTACAGATACGCAGTATTTT
TRBD1 | TRBJ2-7 | TRBV5-1 | . | CASSTGQGGREQYF | TGCGCCAGCAGCACCGGACAGGGGGGGAGGGAGCAGTACTTC
. | TRBJ2-7 | TRBV5-1 | . | CASSLSGYRYEQYF | TGCGCCAGCAGCTTAAGCGGGTATCGGTACGAGCAGTACTTC
TRBD1 | TRBJ1-5 | TRBV12-5 | . | CASGAGTGSNQPQHF | TGTGCTAGTGGTGCCGGGACAGGTTCCAATCAGCCCCAGCATTTT
TRBD2 | TRBJ2-3 | TRBV7-8 | . | CASSLTAGGGSDTQYF | TGTGCCAGCAGCTTAACTGCGGGGGGGGGCTCAGATACGCAGTATTTT
. | TRBJ2-7 | TRBV7-9 | . | CASSPLAGPYEQYF | TGTGCCAGCAGCCCCCTGGCGGGCCCCTACGAGCAGTACTTC
TRBD1 | TRBJ2-5 | TRBV6-5 | . | CASSYQGTGRETQYF | TGTGCCAGCAGCTACCAAGGGACAGGACGGGAGACCCAGTACTTC
. | TRBJ1-2 | TRBV4-3 | . | CASSQDLRGRIYGYTF | TGCGCCAGCAGCCAAGATCTCCGGGGTCGGATCTATGGCTACACCTTC
. | TRBJ2-7 | TRBV5-1 | . | CASSLGGNSYEQYF | TGCGCCAGCAGCTTGGGGGGCAACTCCTACGAGCAGTACTTC
TRBD2 | TRBJ2-1 | TRBV7-8 | . | CASSLQSRGGGRSYNEQFF | TGTGCCAGCAGCTTACAAAGTCGCGGCGGGGGGCGTTCCTACAATGAGCAGTTCTTC
. | TRBJ2-1 | TRBV29-1 | . | CSVVVTRSYNEQFF | TGCAGCGTTGTGGTGACACGGTCCTACAATGAGCAGTTCTTC
TRBD2 | TRBJ2-1 | TRBV28 | . | CASSLFVGQGLAVVGEQFF | TGTGCCAGCAGTTTATTCGTAGGTCAGGGACTAGCGGTAGTGGGTGAGCAGTTCTTC
. | TRBJ1-1 | TRBV5-8 | . | CASAVAPGPNTEAFF | TGTGCCAGCGCCGTTGCGCCAGGGCCCAACACTGAAGCTTTCTTT
TRBD2 | TRBJ2-1 | TRBV6-6 | . | CASSPPGTMGGNEQFF | TGTGCCAGCAGCCCTCCCGGGACTATGGGGGGCAATGAGCAGTTCTTC
. | TRBJ1-2 | TRBV2 | . | CASSETRTVNYGYTF | TGTGCCAGCAGTGAAACCCGGACAGTCAACTATGGCTACACCTTC